This T cell receptor (beta chain) emerged from a study of blood T cell repertoires in COVID-19. Study background: Material from acute and convalescent COVID-19 was sourced from the United States, Italy and Spain.

Participants spanned ages about 18 to 89 years and resided in about two dozen US areas. Cohort placement rested on clinical history that participants reported themselves. The table came from immunoSEQ multiplex PCR; TCRdb's copy has only in-frame clones and leaves some out. The profile shows over 200,000 clones, about 85% of them singletons. The V end lost 5 bases, the J end lost 0 bases, and 5 bases lay between the germline ends. This CDR3 is built from 13 residues. CDR1 is KGHSH and CDR2 is LQKENI in the germline V gene. This receptor was obtained from a young man who had recovered from COVID-19. Sequenced input: PBMCs or T cells enriched from blood (not recorded which). The chain joins TRBV18 to TRBJ1-3; no clear D. CDR3 amino acids: CASSDNSGNTIYF. In nucleotides, the CDR3 is TGTGCCAGCTCAGACAACTCTGGAAACACCATATATTTT. The full variable domain, completed using reference TRBV18 and TRBJ1-3, is NAGVMQNPRHLVRRRGQEARLRCSPMKGHSHVYWYRQLPEEGLKFMVYLQKENIIDESGMPKERFSAEFPKEGPSILRIQQVVRGDSAAYFCASSDNSGNTIYFGEGSWLTVV.